The TCR beta chain under discussion was sequenced for a study of T-cell reconstitution after alpha-beta-depleted transplantation in children. Preparation of the TCRbeta library used unique molecular identifiers. TCRdb re-called the PCR reads with MiXCR, one entry per CDR3 protein. The table includes roughly 590,000 distinct CDR3 sequences, 15% to 20% detected once. In its sample, this clonotype was seen a few times. The CDR3 consists of 17 residues. The J segment lost 6 bases and the V segment lost 6 bases, leaving 18 bases of the junction unmatched. Looked up from germline, CDR1 is SQVTM and CDR2 is ANQGSEA.

This specimen was PBMCs from the stem cell graft donor, taken from the stem cell graft. The V and J genes are TRBV29-1 and TRBJ2-1; 9 bases align to TRBD2. The sequence was collected from a human donor who donated a stem cell graft to a child with acute myeloid leukemia. Here the CDR3 DNA reads TGCAGCGTCAGTCCCTTTGAGCGGGGGGCCGCTTTCAATGAGCAGTTCTTC. This encodes CSVSPFERGAAFNEQFF.